Following are 11 T cell receptor beta chains from one sample sequenced in a study of cytomegalovirus exposure and HLA in healthy donors. 13 Jbeta primers and 60 Vbeta primers were used for the PCR. The method was immunoSEQ multiplex PCR; TCRdb's version includes in-frame clones alone and lacks a portion of them. The table shows tens of thousands of clones, with approximately 71% occurring only once. The specimen was PBMCs. The receptors were gathered from a man aged 35 to 55 in good health and CMV-seronegative.

V usage is TRBV18 and J usage is TRBJ1-4, with 7 positions matching TRBD1. V was clipped by 4 bases and J by 8 bases; unmatched bases: 7. Germline V lookup: CDR1 KGHSH, CDR2 LQKENI. This CDR3 is 14 amino acids long. Written as DNA, the CDR3 is TGTGCCAGCTCACGACAGGGTATAGGAGAAAAACTGTTTTTT. Protein product: CASSRQGIGEKLFF.

V is TRBV7-9 and J is TRBJ1-6; 9 nucleotides align to TRBD1. V shed 5 bases and J 10 bases; nucleotides not matched to a gene: 6. The germline V gene has CDR1 SEHNR and CDR2 FQNEAQ (reference sequence). CDR3 length: 14 amino acids. Written as DNA, the CDR3 is TGTGCCAGCAGCCGTGGACAGGGGTTATCACCCCTCCACTTT. Protein product: CASSRGQGLSPLHF.

The genes are TRBV18 and TRBJ2-7, with TRBD2 matching over 9 bases. The germline V gene has CDR1 KGHSH and CDR2 LQKENI. V dropped 2 bases and J dropped 6; count of bases not matched to a gene: 5. The CDR3 extends over 14 amino acids. CDR3 amino acids: CASSPLLAGAEQYF. For the CDR3, the DNA is TGTGCCAGCTCACCATTACTAGCGGGCGCCGAGCAGTACTTC. The variable domain in full, with the rest retrieved from reference TRBV18 and TRBJ2-7, is NAGVMQNPRHLVRRRGQEARLRCSPMKGHSHVYWYRQLPEEGLKFMVYLQKENIIDESGMPKERFSAEFPKEGPSILRIQQVVRGDSAAYFCASSPLLAGAEQYFGPGTRLTVT.

This clone came up a few times. The chain joins TRBV19 to TRBJ2-1; D is perhaps TRBD1 (6 bases). Trimming cost V 10 bases and J 0 bases, with 22 bases left between them. The germline CDR1 and CDR2 sequences are LNHDA and SQIVND (reference sequence). The CDR3 covers 17 residues. The CDR3 DNA sequence: TGTGCCACCCTACCCCGGACAGAAACTACCTCCTACAATGAGCAGTTCTTC. This translates into CATLPRTETTSYNEQFF. Full variable domain (outside the CDR3, taken from reference TRBV19 and TRBJ2-1): DGGITQSPKYLFRKEGQNVTLSCEQNLNHDAMYWYRQDPGQGLRLIYYSQIVNDFQKGDIAEGYSVSREKKESFPLTVTSAQKNPTAFYLCATLPRTETTSYNEQFFGPGTRLTVL.

This chain uses TRBV5-4 with TRBJ2-2; 11 nucleotides line up with TRBD1. The ends lost 3 bases at V and 2 bases at J; junction bases unmatched: 6. Germline V lookup: CDR1 SGHNT, CDR2 YYREEE (reference sequence). The CDR3 runs 17 residues. The CDR3 coding sequence is TGTGCCAGCAGCTGGAGGACAGGGGGCTTCAACACCGGGGAGCTGTTTTTT. The encoded protein is CASSWRTGGFNTGELFF.

The chain is built from TRBV7-9 and TRBJ1-4, with no clear D. Germline CDR1 reads SEHNR; CDR2 reads FQNEAQ (reference sequence). This CDR3 has 14 residues. Trimming removed 2 bases from V and 1 base from J, with 5 bases in between. This CDR3 reads CASSLSGTNEKLFF. Here the CDR3 DNA reads TGTGCCAGCAGCTTAAGCGGAACTAATGAAAAACTGTTTTTT.

V gene TRBV28 combines with J gene TRBJ2-1; 7 positions agree with TRBD2. V dropped 5 bases and J dropped 3; count of bases not matched to a gene: 4. The CDR3 spans 14 residues. The germline CDR1 and CDR2 sequences are MDHEN and SYDVKM. CDR3 sequence reads: CASSLGLDYNEQFF. Here the CDR3 DNA reads TGTGCCAGCAGTCTAGGACTAGACTACAATGAGCAGTTCTTC.

The chain links TRBV7-2 to TRBJ2-1; 9 bases line up with TRBD1. Germline lookup yields CDR1 SGHTA and CDR2 FQGNSA. Unmatched junction bases numbered 12, after V lost 5 bases and J lost 10 bases. This CDR3 comprises 15 residues. CDR3 sequence: CASSQLRDREKEQFF. The CDR3 DNA reads as TGTGCCAGCAGCCAGCTCCGGGACAGGGAAAAGGAGCAGTTCTTC.

This clone was seen at least ten times. The CDR3 protein is CASSVASGNTIYF. CDR3 DNA sequence: TGTGCCAGCAGCGTAGCTTCTGGAAACACCATATATTTT. The rearrangement uses TRBV9 and TRBJ1-3; D gene uncertain. CDR3 size: 13 residues. The V gene lost 0 bases and the J gene lost 1 base, with 2 bases spanning the gap. CDR1 and CDR2 (germline): SGDLS, YYNGEE.

This chain joins TRBV18 and TRBJ1-4, with a weak D call TRBD1 (5 bases). Trimming shortened V by 6 bases and J by 8 bases, and 16 bases separated the two germline ends. Germline values: CDR1 KGHSH, CDR2 LQKENI. The length of the CDR3 is 14 residues. The DNA for the CDR3 is TGTGCCAGCTCGCCGGGGGGGTTAGGAGAAAAACTGTTTTTT. The encoded protein is CASSPGGLGEKLFF.

The chain recombines TRBV2 with TRBJ2-3; 7 positions agree with TRBD1. V shed 2 bases and J 4 bases; nucleotides not matched to a gene: 0. Per the germline V gene, CDR1 is SNHLY and CDR2 is FYNNEI. The CDR3 extends over 13 amino acids. CDR3 nucleotides: TGTGCCAGCAGTGAACAGGGGGCAGATACGCAGTATTTT. Its translation: CASSEQGADTQYF. Supplemented by reference TRBV2 and TRBJ2-3, the full variable domain reads EPEVTQTPSHQVTQMGQEVILRCVPISNHLYFYWYRQILGQKVEFLVSFYNNEISEKSEIFDDQFSVERPDGSNFTLKIRSTKLEDSAMYFCASSEQGADTQYFGPGTRLTVL.